The next 10 T cell receptor beta chains were all read from a single sample in a study of cytomegalovirus exposure and HLA in healthy donors (dated by TCRdb to the late 2010s). Libraries were built with the immunoSEQ multiplex PCR assay. For the multiplex PCR, a mixture combining 60 forward primers for TCR Vbeta segments and 13 reverse primers for TCR Jbeta segments was used. In TCRdb, the immuneACCESS table is reduced to in-frame sequences with V and J assigned. These tables do not hold every clone; where another copy was compared, an unresolved V gene accounts for under half, and the others remain unexplained. In all, the sample holds 90,000 to 120,000 clones, and around three quarters of those were seen once. Roughly 3.9% of the sample belongs to the ten largest clones. The sample consisted of PBMCs. The receptors shown here come from a male donor in good health and CMV-seronegative.

The V and J genes are TRBV6-4 and TRBJ2-1; unclear D gene. V was cut by 6 bases and J by 0 bases, with 12 bases left in between. The germline CDR1 and CDR2 sequences are MRHNA and SNTAGT. The CDR3 runs 15 residues. This CDR3 is CASRAQAPSYNEQFF. DNA of the CDR3: TGTGCCAGCAGAGCCCAGGCTCCCTCCTACAATGAGCAGTTCTTC.

This clone was found a few times. Other DNA sequences in this specimen translate into the identical CDR3. V usage is TRBV5-1 and J usage is TRBJ2-7; D is possibly TRBD2 (6 bases). This CDR3 has 13 residues. Trimming left V 0 bases short and J 7 bases short, with 11 bases between. Per the germline V gene, CDR1 is SGHRS and CDR2 is YFSETQ. CDR3 protein: CASSLDWGGEQYF. The CDR3 DNA sequence: TGCGCCAGCAGCTTGGATTGGGGAGGAGAGCAGTACTTC.

The rearrangement joins TRBV5-1 to TRBJ2-3, with D perhaps matching TRBD2 (5 bases). Germline-derived CDR1 and CDR2 are SGHRS and YFSETQ. CDR3 length equals 16 residues. V was trimmed by 7 bases and J by 5 bases, leaving 23 bases between them. Here the CDR3 reads CASPNLRRYPGDTQYF. CDR3 nucleotides: TGCGCCAGCCCCAACCTGAGGAGGTACCCAGGAGATACGCAGTATTTT.

Concerning this clone itself: At the DNA level, this CDR3 is encoded by other sequences in the same sample as well. The chain joins TRBV7-2 to TRBJ2-7, with D tentatively TRBD1 (5 bases). The length of the CDR3 is 12 residues. Germline V CDR1 and CDR2: SGHTA, FQGNSA. V was pared by 3 bases and J by 6 bases, with 9 bases between. The CDR3: CASSLGLGEQYF. The CDR3 DNA is TGTGCCAGCAGCTTGGGGCTGGGCGAGCAGTACTTC.

The chain carries TRBV27 and TRBJ2-1, with 10 positions matching TRBD2. CDR1 and CDR2 from the germline V gene are MNHEY and SMNVEV (reference sequence). With 7 bases clipped from V and 8 bases from J, the junction kept 5 bases outside the gene matches. The length of the CDR3 is 13 residues. The CDR3 reads CASTTSGIYEQFF. As DNA, the CDR3 is TGTGCCAGCACCACTAGCGGGATCTATGAGCAGTTCTTC.

This sequence joins TRBV15 and TRBJ2-5; possibly TRBD1 for D (6 bases). Trimming left V 6 bases short and J 2 bases short, with 16 bases between. The germline V gene encodes CDR1 LNHNV and CDR2 YYDKDF (reference sequence). This CDR3 contains 15 residues. CDR3 nucleotides: TGTGCCACCAGGAGGAAGGGGGTTAAACAAGAGACCCAGTACTTC. Translated: CATRRKGVKQETQYF.

The J gene is TRBJ2-7, the V gene TRBV27; the D gene is possibly TRBD2 (6 bases). This CDR3 has 15 amino acids. Germline-derived CDR1 and CDR2 are MNHEY and SMNVEV (reference sequence). V lost 3 bases, J lost 2 bases, and 14 bases lay in between. CDR3 in DNA: TGTGCCAGCAGTTTTTTGGCTAGCGCTGCCTACGAGCAGTACTTC. Translated: CASSFLASAAYEQYF.

The chain recombines TRBV4-1 with TRBJ2-5; 9 bases line up with TRBD1. The CDR3 has 15 amino acids. V was clipped by 1 base and J by 5 bases; unmatched bases: 5. From germline, CDR1 is MGHRA and CDR2 YSYEKL. The CDR3 coding sequence is TGCGCCAGCAGCCAAGGGGGACAGGGTGTGGAGACCCAGTACTTC. This codes for CASSQGGQGVETQYF.

The genes are TRBV12-5 and TRBJ2-7; the D is unclear. Looked up from germline, CDR1 is LGHNT and CDR2 is FRNRAP. Trimming took off 0 bases at V and 6 bases at J, with 21 bases between the two ends. The CDR3 contains 17 residues. This chain's CDR3 is CASGLVGWALPPGEQYF. The DNA for the CDR3 is TGTGCTAGTGGTTTGGTTGGGTGGGCCCTACCGCCTGGCGAGCAGTACTTC. The full variable domain, completed using reference TRBV12-5 and TRBJ2-7, is DARVTQTPRHKVTEMGQEVTMRCQPILGHNTVFWYRQTMMQGLELLAYFRNRAPLDDSGMPKDRFSAEMPDATLATLKIQPSEPRDSAVYFCASGLVGWALPPGEQYFGPGTRLTVT.

The chain uses TRBV29-1 and TRBJ2-7, with unresolved D. Trimming pared 0 bases from V and 4 bases from J, leaving 10 bases between. The CDR3 has 13 residues. CDR1 SQVTM and CDR2 ANQGSEA come from the germline V gene. The CDR3 DNA follows: TGCAGCGTTGAAGATTCGAACAGTTACGAGCAGTACTTC. This encodes CSVEDSNSYEQYF.